A single TCR beta chain is shown here with its context. TRAV- and TRBV-specific primers were used for first-strand cDNA, which covered alpha and beta chains. Amplification of TCRs used a constant-region primer and V-primer adapter for 20 PCR cycles. From the reads, TCRdb called clonotypes with MiXCR, one entry per CDR3 protein. Counted here are fewer than 7,500 distinct CDR3 sequences, about 79% occurring once; the ten biggest clones make up 5% to 6.5%. The data originate from a study of low-dose radiotherapy and immunotherapy resistance in tumors. Between the trimmed V and J ends, which lost 6 bases and 2 bases, there was a span of 11 bases. CDR3 length equals 13 residues. Germline CDR1 reads SNHLY; CDR2 reads FYNNEI.

This TCR derives from a human donor with advanced metastatic prostate, ovarian, gallbladder or colorectal cancer (not recorded which). This table probably holds off-target reads from a library built for another chain. V and J are TRBV2 and TRBJ2-7, with D unclear. CDR3 residues: CASRRTSTYEQYF. The CDR3 nucleotides are TGTGCCAGCAGAAGGACGTCTACCTACGAGCAGTACTTC.